This T cell receptor beta chain was found in a study of cytomegalovirus exposure and HLA in healthy donors. Notes on the study in general: A later analysis found common viral pathogens apparently linked to several of the most significant clusters. The study flagged about 160 TCR beta chains as cytomegalovirus-associated. It was shown in a later analysis that HLA-associated TCR beta chains were more clonally expanded than other, equally common chains.

Germline loops: CDR1 MNHNS, CDR2 SASEGT. The CDR3 contains 13 residues. This clone has just one count. Its cognate antigen is unknown. PCR was performed using 60 Vbeta and 13 Jbeta primers. As handled by the study authors: Some 10 million of the roughly 80 million unique TCR beta chains counted in a later analysis were shared. Using immunoSEQ multiplex PCR, the repertoire was profiled, and TCRdb retains in-frame clones only, with some absent. Clone size and V and J calls were adopted from that table, with D and trimming inferred from the DNA. Of about 180,000 clones in the sample, 70% to 80% were seen once.

Sequencing input: PBMCs. This chain connects TRBV6-1 to TRBJ2-5; perhaps TRBD2 as D (6 bases). Gene TRBJ2-7 matches the end of the DNA better, so the J call may be wrong. This sequence was found in a man younger than 30 in good health and CMV-seronegative. The CDR3 loop reads CASRPGGSYEQYF. The CDR3 nucleotides read TGTGCCAGCAGGCCAGGAGGGTCCTACGAGCAGTACTTC.